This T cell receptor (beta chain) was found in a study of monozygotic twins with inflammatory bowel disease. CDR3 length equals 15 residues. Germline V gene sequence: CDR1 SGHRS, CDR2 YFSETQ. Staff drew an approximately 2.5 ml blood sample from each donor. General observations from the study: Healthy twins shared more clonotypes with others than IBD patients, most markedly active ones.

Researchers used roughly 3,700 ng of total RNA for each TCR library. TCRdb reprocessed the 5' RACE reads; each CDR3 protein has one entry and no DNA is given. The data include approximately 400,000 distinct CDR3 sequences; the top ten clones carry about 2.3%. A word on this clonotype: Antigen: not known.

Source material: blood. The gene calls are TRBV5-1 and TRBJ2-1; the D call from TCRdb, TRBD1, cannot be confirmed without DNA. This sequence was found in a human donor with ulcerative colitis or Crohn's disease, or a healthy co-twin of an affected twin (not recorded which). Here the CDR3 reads CASSPGQGSYNEQFF.